The 27 T cell receptor beta chains below were found in one sample sequenced in a study of cytomegalovirus exposure and HLA in healthy donors. Primers: 60 Vbeta forward and 13 Jbeta reverse. Using immunoSEQ multiplex PCR, the repertoire was profiled, and TCRdb retains in-frame clones only, with some absent. The sample holds 100,000 to 150,000 clones, just under 75% seen once. The sequencing input was PBMCs. These receptors originate from a man in his 60s in good health and CMV-seropositive.

The CDR3 reads CSASSGDVQYF. CDR3 DNA: TGCAGTGCTAGTTCTGGAGATGTGCAGTACTTC. The chain has TRBV20-1 and TRBJ2-7; D uncertain. There are 11 residues in the CDR3. Germline V gives CDR1 DFQATT, CDR2 SNEGSKA (reference sequence). Trimming pared 3 bases from V and 9 bases from J, leaving 12 bases between.

The chain couples TRBV6-5 to TRBJ2-5; 9 positions agree with TRBD1. The CDR3 has 15 amino acids. V gave up 5 bases and J gave up 5 bases; unmatched junction bases: 9. Germline V gives CDR1 MNHEY, CDR2 SVGAGI. The CDR3 region is CASSPGTGIGETQYF. For the CDR3, the DNA is TGTGCCAGCAGTCCCGGGACAGGGATTGGGGAGACCCAGTACTTC.

CDR3 sequence reads: CASSLSIRNTEAFF. The CDR3 DNA reads as TGTGCCAGCAGTTTATCCATCAGGAACACTGAAGCTTTCTTT. This chain uses TRBV27 with TRBJ1-1; no definite D call. CDR3 size: 14 residues. V dropped 0 bases and J dropped 1 base, with 6 bases sitting between them. Germline lookup yields CDR1 MNHEY and CDR2 SMNVEV (reference sequence).

V is TRBV9 and J is TRBJ1-6, with D possibly matching TRBD1 (5 bases). CDR1 and CDR2 (germline): SGDLS, YYNGEE. The V and J ends lost 3 bases and 10 bases respectively, with 17 bases between them. This CDR3 is 15 amino acids long. CDR3 residues: CASSGGSQGTSPLHF. The CDR3, as DNA: TGTGCCAGCAGCGGCGGTAGCCAGGGAACCTCACCCCTCCACTTT. The complete variable domain, with remaining parts taken from reference TRBV9 and TRBJ1-6, reads DSGVTQTPKHLITATGQRVTLRCSPRSGDLSVYWYQQSLDQGLQFLIQYYNGEERAKGNILERFSAQQFPDLHSELNLSSLELGDSALYFCASSGGSQGTSPLHFGNGTRLTVT.

This sequence joins TRBV30 and TRBJ2-3, with TRBD1 matching over 8 bases. Germline assignment: CDR1 GTSNPN and CDR2 SVGIG (reference sequence). After removal of 5 bases from V and 6 bases from J, the junction contained 7 bases not matched to a gene. The CDR3 has 13 residues. The CDR3 region is CAWSGQVSDTQYF. The CDR3 DNA follows: TGTGCCTGGTCGGGACAGGTCTCGGATACGCAGTATTTT. The whole variable domain, filled in from reference TRBV30 and TRBJ2-3, reads SQTIHQWPATLVQPVGSPLSLECTVEGTSNPNLYWYRQAAGRGLQLLFYSVGIGQISSEVPQNLSASRPQDRQFILSSKKLLLSDSGFYLCAWSGQVSDTQYFGPGTRLTVL.

V and J are TRBV2 and TRBJ2-3, with 8 bases lining up with TRBD1. The CDR3 runs to 15 residues. Trimming at V came to 10 bases and at J to 4 bases, leaving 13 bases not matched to a gene. Germline CDR1 SNHLY, CDR2 FYNNEI. As DNA, the CDR3 is TGTGCCAACAAGTTCGACAGGGGCAGGGCAGATACGCAGTATTTT. This translates into CANKFDRGRADTQYF.

The V and J genes are TRBV5-1 and TRBJ2-3; no reliable D call. The CDR3 is 11 residues long. Germline values: CDR1 SGHRS, CDR2 YFSETQ. V was cut by 4 bases and J by 4 bases, with 4 bases left in between. In DNA form, the CDR3 reads TGCGCCAGCAGCACTGCAGATACGCAGTATTTT. This gives the protein CASSTADTQYF. The full variable domain, completed using reference TRBV5-1 and TRBJ2-3, is KAGVTQTPRYLIKTRGQQVTLSCSPISGHRSVSWYQQTPGQGLQFLFEYFSETQRNKGNFPGRFSGRQFSNSRSEMNVSTLELGDSALYLCASSTADTQYFGPGTRLTVL.

This chain links TRBV28 with TRBJ1-4; D uncertain. Trimming shortened V by 7 bases and J by 9 bases, and 12 bases separated the two germline ends. This CDR3 spans 12 amino acids. The germline V gene has CDR1 MDHEN and CDR2 SYDVKM. The CDR3 region has the DNA TGTGCCAGCAAGGCTGAAGCGCAAAAACTGTTTTTT. This codes for CASKAEAQKLFF.

The J gene is TRBJ1-4, the V gene TRBV11-2, with D perhaps matching TRBD1 (6 bases). Trimming took off 5 bases at V and 5 bases at J, with 15 bases between the two ends. Germline values: CDR1 SGHAT, CDR2 FQNNGV. This CDR3 contains 15 residues. DNA of the CDR3: TGTGCCAGCAGCATCGGACAGCTCGACAATGAAAAACTGTTTTTT. It translates to CASSIGQLDNEKLFF.

The chain joins TRBV2 to TRBJ2-5; 15 bases align to TRBD2. J gave up 1 base and V 5 bases, and 11 bases lay outside the gene matches. CDR1 is SNHLY, CDR2 FYNNEI, per germline. The CDR3 totals 19 residues. The chain's CDR3 is CASSSPRTSGGEGQETQYF. The CDR3 DNA reads TGTGCCAGCAGTTCCCCCCGGACTAGCGGGGGGGAGGGCCAAGAGACCCAGTACTTC.

V is TRBV19 and J is TRBJ1-1; D is unclear. Per germline, CDR1 LNHDA and CDR2 SQIVND (reference sequence). V lost 6 bases, J lost 0 bases, and 5 bases lay in between. The CDR3 totals 12 residues. The CDR3 loop is CASSLVNTEAFF. The CDR3 bases are TGTGCCAGTAGCCTCGTGAACACTGAAGCTTTCTTT.

The V gene is TRBV28, the J gene TRBJ1-2; 7 nucleotides agree with TRBD1. After removal of 2 bases from V and 8 bases from J, the junction contained 8 bases not matched to a gene. The CDR3 covers 14 residues. Germline CDR1 MDHEN, CDR2 SYDVKM. The CDR3 DNA reads TGTGCCAGCAGTTTAGTAGACAGGGTGGGCGGCTACACCTTC. It codes for CASSLVDRVGGYTF.

This clone was seen a handful of times. This sequence joins TRBV15 and TRBJ2-7, with TRBD1 identical over 7 bases. Germline lookup yields CDR1 LNHNV and CDR2 YYDKDF (reference sequence). The V and J ends lost 0 bases and 3 bases, in that order; junction bases with no gene match: 5. The CDR3 covers 15 residues. The CDR3 nucleotides are TGTGCCACCAGCAGAGATGAGGGGGCCCTCTACGAGCAGTACTTC. This sequence encodes CATSRDEGALYEQYF.

The rearrangement links TRBV28 to TRBJ2-3, with 9 bases matching TRBD1. The ends lost 5 bases at V and 4 bases at J; junction bases unmatched: 7. In germline, CDR1 is MDHEN, CDR2 SYDVKM. The CDR3 is 15 residues long. CDR3 bases: TGTGCCAGCAGTCAACAGGGGGCGAGGGCAGATACGCAGTATTTT. Encoded protein: CASSQQGARADTQYF. The variable domain in full, with the rest retrieved from reference TRBV28 and TRBJ2-3, is DVKVTQSSRYLVKRTGEKVFLECVQDMDHENMFWYRQDPGLGLRLIYFSYDVKMKEKGDIPEGYSVSREKKERFSLILESASTNQTSMYLCASSQQGARADTQYFGPGTRLTVL.

The V call is TRBV28, the J call TRBJ2-2, with D perhaps TRBD1 (5 bases). Looked up from germline, CDR1 is MDHEN and CDR2 is SYDVKM. The CDR3 contains 15 residues. The V end lost 5 bases, the J end lost 4 bases, and 14 bases lay between the germline ends. CDR3 coding DNA: TGTGCCAGCAGTCCCACAGGTCTTGGCACCGGGGAGCTGTTTTTT. This codes for CASSPTGLGTGELFF.

The V and J genes are TRBV5-4 and TRBJ2-1; 8 nucleotides align to TRBD2. V shed 4 bases and J 4 bases; nucleotides not matched to a gene: 7. The CDR3 runs 15 residues. Per the germline V gene, CDR1 is SGHNT and CDR2 is YYREEE (reference sequence). The CDR3, as DNA: TGTGCCAGCAGCGCGAATAGCGGGGCGTACAATGAGCAGTTCTTC. Amino acid sequence: CASSANSGAYNEQFF.

The chain combines TRBV7-9 with TRBJ2-6; TRBD1 matches at 8 bases. V was pared by 4 bases and J by 1 base, with 9 bases of the junction left unmatched. The CDR3 has 18 residues. Germline CDR1 and CDR2: SEHNR and FQNEAQ (reference sequence). The CDR3 bases are TGTGCCAGCAGCTCACCCGGACAGGGAGAGTCTGGGGCCAACGTCCTGACTTTC. As protein: CASSSPGQGESGANVLTF.

This clone was counted a few times. This chain joins TRBV6-5 and TRBJ2-7; TRBD1 aligns across 8 bases. The CDR3 contains 13 residues. The germline V gene encodes CDR1 MNHEY and CDR2 SVGAGI. V shed 10 bases and J 0 bases; nucleotides not matched to a gene: 5. The CDR3 coding sequence is TGTGCCACCCGGGACAGGCTCTCCTACGAGCAGTACTTC. As protein: CATRDRLSYEQYF.

This clone was seen only once. This sequence joins TRBV7-2 and TRBJ2-1, with unresolved D. CDR1 SGHTA and CDR2 FQGNSA come from the germline V gene. The CDR3 has 15 amino acids. V gave up 5 bases and J gave up 3 bases, with 14 bases separating them. As DNA, the CDR3 is TGTGCCAGCAGCAAACCCGGGTCCTTCTACAATGAGCAGTTCTTC. Translation gives CASSKPGSFYNEQFF.

The V gene is TRBV6-1, the J gene TRBJ1-6; 7 bases map to TRBD1. After removal of 5 bases from V and 9 bases from J, the junction contained 10 bases not matched to a gene. Germline V gene data show CDR1 as MNHNS and CDR2 as SASEGT. The CDR3 has 15 residues. CDR3 nucleotide sequence: TGTGCCAGCAGTCCCTTAACAGGGGTAATTTCACCCCTCCACTTT. Protein product: CASSPLTGVISPLHF.

The chain recombines TRBV7-9 with TRBJ2-3, with TRBD2 identical over 7 bases. V was clipped by 4 bases and J by 4 bases; unmatched bases: 11. This CDR3 comprises 16 residues. Germline CDR1 and CDR2: SEHNR and FQNEAQ (reference sequence). The CDR3 nucleotides read TGTGCCAGCAGCTCACGTCCCGGGGGAGGGGCAGATACGCAGTATTTT. Amino acids: CASSSRPGGGADTQYF.

The chain joins TRBV15 to TRBJ1-1; unclear D gene. Germline V CDR1 and CDR2: LNHNV, YYDKDF (reference sequence). With 0 bases removed from V and 0 bases from J, the gap between germline ends came to 8 bases. The CDR3 has 15 residues. The CDR3 is CATSRDLEMNTEAFF. The CDR3 DNA reads TGTGCCACCAGCAGAGATTTGGAGATGAACACTGAAGCTTTCTTT.

As concerns this clone: Other DNA sequences from this sample encode an identical CDR3 as well. The V call is TRBV5-1, the J call TRBJ2-3; TRBD2 matches at 8 bases. Trimming cost V 3 bases and J 1 base; bases outside gene matches: 4. CDR3 length: 15 residues. Germline CDR1 is SGHRS and CDR2 is YFSETQ. CDR3 protein: CASSSGGARTDTQYF. The CDR3 coding sequence is TGCGCCAGCAGCTCGGGGGGGGCCCGCACAGATACGCAGTATTTT.

This clone was detected only once. The chain combines TRBV18 with TRBJ1-2; no reliable D call. Trimming cost V 6 bases and J 5 bases, with 19 bases left between them. Germline V gene sequence: CDR1 KGHSH, CDR2 LQKENI. The CDR3 loop spans 15 amino acids. This CDR3 is CASSPSSEVRYGYTF. CDR3 bases: TGTGCCAGCTCCCCCTCCTCCGAGGTACGGTATGGCTACACCTTC.

The chain employs TRBV14 and TRBJ2-6; possible D gene TRBD1, 6 bases. Germline V gene lookup returns CDR1 SGHDN and CDR2 FVKESK. There are 17 residues in the CDR3. Trimming shortened V by 1 base and J by 4 bases, and 14 bases separated the two germline ends. CDR3 loop: CASSQVYPGTGANVLTF. CDR3 nucleotide sequence: TGTGCCAGCAGCCAAGTGTACCCAGGGACAGGGGCCAACGTCCTGACTTTC.

This clone was seen a handful of times. This chain joins TRBV27 and TRBJ2-7; a possible D gene is TRBD1 (5 bases). V gave up 6 bases and J gave up 0 bases, with 12 bases separating them. The CDR3 spans 14 residues. Looked up from germline, CDR1 is MNHEY and CDR2 is SMNVEV (reference sequence). As DNA, the CDR3 is TGTGCCAGCAGACTGACAGAAATCTCCTACGAGCAGTACTTC. Encoded protein: CASRLTEISYEQYF.

This chain links TRBV5-4 with TRBJ1-1; D is perhaps TRBD1 (6 bases). CDR3 length: 14 residues. Trimming cost V 4 bases and J 4 bases, with 14 bases left between them. Germline CDR1 SGHNT, CDR2 YYREEE (reference sequence). This CDR3 is CASSQSRGPTEAFF. CDR3 in DNA: TGTGCCAGCAGCCAAAGCAGGGGACCCACTGAAGCTTTCTTT.